Reported below is one TCR beta chain. This entry belongs to a study of blood T cell repertoires in COVID-19. Germline loops: CDR1 LNHDA, CDR2 SQIVND (reference sequence). The CDR3 is 15 residues long. With V trimmed by 6 bases and J by 8 bases, 12 bases remained unmatched. Using immunoSEQ multiplex PCR, the repertoire was profiled, and TCRdb retains in-frame clones only, with some absent. The sample records some 130,000 clones, roughly 87% being singletons. V is TRBV19 and J is TRBJ2-5; TRBD1 agrees at 10 bases. Sequencing was done on a sample of peripheral blood. The sequence came from a man older than 75 with acute or convalescent COVID-19. CDR3 sequence: CASREGLGTGVTQYF. The CDR3 DNA follows: TGTGCCAGTAGGGAAGGACTAGGGACAGGGGTCACCCAGTACTTC.